This section outlines one T cell receptor beta chain sequence together with its context. This sample is part of a study of T cell responses to AZD1222 COVID-19 vaccine. Repertoires were generated with immunoSEQ multiplex PCR, while TCRdb's copy carries only in-frame clones and drops some. The data hold 90,000 to 150,000 clones, with about 85% observed a single time. Germline V lookup: CDR1 MGHRA, CDR2 YSYEKL. V was shortened by 0 bases and J by 5 bases, with 13 bases between the two germline ends. The CDR3 consists of 15 residues. Second-dose intervals near 4 or 12 weeks were combined. The V and J genes are TRBV4-1 and TRBJ1-2; D might be TRBD1 (5 bases). The source is an adult who received the AZD1222 COVID-19 vaccine. Source: peripheral blood, taken 28 days after the second AZD1222 dose. The CDR3 coding sequence is TGCGCCAGCAGCCAAGATTGGGCAGGGACGTATGGCTACACCTTC. Its protein is CASSQDWAGTYGYTF.